The 20 T cell receptor beta chains in this list originate from one sample, sequenced in a study of blood T cell repertoires in COVID-19. TCRdb's copy holds only in-frame clones and misses some; the assay was immunoSEQ multiplex PCR. The table lists over 200,000 clones, approximately 90% of them singletons. Sample: peripheral blood. Receptors were obtained from a woman in her late teens or twenties who had recovered from COVID-19.

The genes are TRBV10-3 and TRBJ2-7; D is unclear. Trimming pared 7 bases from V and 2 bases from J, leaving 12 bases between. This CDR3 spans 13 amino acids. Germline V gives CDR1 ENHRY, CDR2 SYGVKD. CDR3 loop: CAITRDSTYEQYF. The CDR3 region has the DNA TGTGCCATCACCCGAGACTCCACCTACGAGCAGTACTTC.

The V call is TRBV19, the J call TRBJ2-7; 8 bases are shared with TRBD2. J was trimmed by 5 bases and V by 6 bases; bases with no gene match: 15. The CDR3 is made up of 16 amino acids. Germline CDR1 and CDR2: LNHDA and SQIVND (reference sequence). CDR3 nucleotide sequence: TGTGCCAGTAGGGCCGGGGGTGGCGGGAGGAGCGACGAGCAGTACTTC. Protein sequence: CASRAGGGGRSDEQYF.

The chain carries TRBV18 and TRBJ2-2; 8 bases line up with TRBD2. V was pared by 9 bases and J by 6 bases, with 15 bases of the junction left unmatched. Per the germline V gene, CDR1 is KGHSH and CDR2 is LQKENI. CDR3 size: 16 residues. The CDR3 sequence: CASSETGTSNPGELFF. CDR3 coding DNA: TGTGCCAGTTCAGAGACCGGGACTAGTAACCCCGGGGAGCTGTTTTTT. The variable domain in full, completed from reference TRBV18 and TRBJ2-2, reads NAGVMQNPRHLVRRRGQEARLRCSPMKGHSHVYWYRQLPEEGLKFMVYLQKENIIDESGMPKERFSAEFPKEGPSILRIQQVVRGDSAAYFCASSETGTSNPGELFFGEGSRLTVL.

The V gene is TRBV29-1, the J gene TRBJ2-3; D possibly corresponds to TRBD2 (6 bases). The CDR3 is made up of 14 amino acids. V dropped 3 bases and J dropped 4 bases, with 14 bases sitting between them. The germline V gene encodes CDR1 SQVTM and CDR2 ANQGSEA. DNA for the CDR3: TGCAGCGTTGAGGGGGGATGGAGCTCAGATACGCAGTATTTT. It is translated as CSVEGGWSSDTQYF.

V and J are TRBV5-4 and TRBJ1-1; tentatively, D is TRBD1 (5 bases). CDR3 length: 13 residues. Trimming pared 2 bases from V and 6 bases from J, leaving 11 bases between. The germline V gene encodes CDR1 SGHNT and CDR2 YYREEE (reference sequence). CDR3 loop: CASSFPRQSEAFF. The CDR3 nucleotides are TGTGCCAGCAGCTTCCCTAGACAGTCTGAAGCTTTCTTT. The full variable domain, its missing parts supplied by reference TRBV5-4 and TRBJ1-1, is ETGVTQSPTHLIKTRGQQVTLRCSSQSGHNTVSWYQQALGQGPQFIFQYYREEENGRGNFPPRFSGLQFPNYSSELNVNALELDDSALYLCASSFPRQSEAFFGQGTRLTVV.

The CDR3 loop reads CSVAGGLSGNTIYF. Written as DNA, the CDR3 is TGCAGCGTTGCAGGGGGACTCTCTGGAAACACCATATATTTT. This chain connects TRBV29-1 to TRBJ1-3; 7 positions agree with TRBD1. V gave up 4 bases and J gave up 0 bases; unmatched junction bases: 3. Germline values: CDR1 SQVTM, CDR2 ANQGSEA. The CDR3 has 14 amino acids.

V gene TRBV15 combines with J gene TRBJ1-5, with TRBD1 as a possible D gene (5 bases). CDR1 and CDR2 from the germline V gene are LNHNV and YYDKDF (reference sequence). The CDR3 is made up of 15 amino acids. V gave up 3 bases and J gave up 4 bases, with 13 bases separating them. The CDR3 DNA sequence: TGTGCCACCAGCAGGGCCGATCAGGGAAATCAGCCCCAGCATTTT. This codes for CATSRADQGNQPQHF.

The V and J genes are TRBV18 and TRBJ1-3; 7 bases match TRBD1. V lost 2 bases and J lost 4; bases outside the gene matches: 5. The germline V gene encodes CDR1 KGHSH and CDR2 LQKENI. This CDR3 is 15 amino acids long. In DNA form, the CDR3 reads TGTGCCAGCTCACCAGGACAGGCCGGAGGAAACACCATATATTTT. This sequence encodes CASSPGQAGGNTIYF.

This sequence joins TRBV20-1 and TRBJ2-7; tentative D call: TRBD2 (6 bases). From germline, CDR1 is DFQATT and CDR2 SNEGSKA (reference sequence). The CDR3 extends over 11 amino acids. Trimming shortened V by 0 bases and J by 6 bases, and 6 bases separated the two germline ends. In DNA form, the CDR3 reads TGCAGTGCTAGAGATAGCGGCGAGCAGTACTTC. It translates to CSARDSGEQYF.

This clone came up a few times. The chain is built from TRBV18 and TRBJ2-7; 7 nucleotides agree with TRBD1. The CDR3 totals 17 residues. Germline V gives CDR1 KGHSH, CDR2 LQKENI. V lost 1 base to trimming and J lost 3 bases; unmatched junction nucleotides: 12. The chain's CDR3 is CASSPRVGGPSNYEQYF. The CDR3 DNA reads TGTGCCAGCTCACCACGGGTAGGGGGCCCTAGTAACTACGAGCAGTACTTC.

V gene TRBV7-9 combines with J gene TRBJ2-7; tentative D call: TRBD1 (5 bases). The V and J ends lost 8 bases and 1 base respectively, with 12 bases between them. Germline-derived CDR1 and CDR2 are SEHNR and FQNEAQ (reference sequence). The CDR3 consists of 13 residues. This chain's CDR3 is CASGHTRSYEQYF. The CDR3 DNA is TGTGCCAGCGGACACACGAGATCCTACGAGCAGTACTTC. The full variable domain, in which reference TRBV7-9 and TRBJ2-7 provide the parts outside the CDR3, is DTGVSQNPRHKITKRGQNVTFRCDPISEHNRLYWYRQTLGQGPEFLTYFQNEAQLEKSRLLSDRFSAERPKGSFSTLEIQRTEQGDSAMYLCASGHTRSYEQYFGPGTRLTVT.

The chain recombines TRBV10-3 with TRBJ2-2; 7 positions match TRBD2. Trimming cost V 8 bases and J 2 bases; bases outside gene matches: 11. The V gene's germline CDR1 is ENHRY and CDR2 SYGVKD. CDR3 length: 16 amino acids. CDR3 DNA: TGTGCCATCGACGGCAGCCGGGACTATAACACCGGGGAGCTGTTTTTT. It translates to CAIDGSRDYNTGELFF.

The chain links TRBV12-3 or TRBV12-4 to TRBJ1-2, with D possibly matching TRBD1 (5 bases). The CDR3 spans 13 residues. Trimming removed 2 bases from V and 8 bases from J, with 12 bases in between. The CDR3 loop reads CASSLSGARGYTF. CDR3 nucleotides: TGTGCCAGCAGTTTATCTGGGGCGCGGGGCTACACCTTC.

V is TRBV14 and J is TRBJ2-7; a weak D match, TRBD1 (6 bases). The V end lost 5 bases, the J end lost 7 bases, and 9 bases lay between the germline ends. The CDR3 contains 11 residues. Germline V gene data show CDR1 as SGHDN and CDR2 as FVKESK. DNA for the CDR3: TGTGCCAGCAGCTTGGGGACAGAGCAGTACTTC. It translates to CASSLGTEQYF.

The chain recombines TRBV4-1 with TRBJ1-1, with 7 bases fitting TRBD1. The CDR3 has 16 amino acids. After removal of 4 bases from V and 1 base from J, the junction contained 9 bases not matched to a gene. Germline V gene lookup returns CDR1 MGHRA and CDR2 YSYEKL. The CDR3 region has the DNA TGCGCCAGCAGCCCCAGGGGACAGAATAGGAACACTGAAGCTTTCTTT. Its protein is CASSPRGQNRNTEAFF.

The chain uses TRBV6-6 and TRBJ2-7; D might be TRBD2 (5 bases). Per the germline V gene, CDR1 is MNHNY and CDR2 is SVGAGI (reference sequence). The CDR3 is made up of 13 amino acids. Trimming removed 6 bases from V and 3 bases from J, with 12 bases in between. The CDR3 DNA follows: TGTGCCAGCAGGCTAGCTATGGGCTACGAGCAGTACTTC. It yields the protein CASRLAMGYEQYF.

The J gene is TRBJ1-4, the V gene TRBV4-1, with 9 nucleotides matching TRBD1. Unmatched junction bases numbered 9, after V lost 6 bases and J lost 7 bases. The CDR3 spans 15 residues. In germline, CDR1 is MGHRA, CDR2 YSYEKL. CDR3 protein: CASRATGQGGEKLFF. In DNA, the CDR3 is TGCGCCAGCAGGGCTACGGGACAGGGTGGTGAAAAACTGTTTTTT.

The chain is built from TRBV6-4 and TRBJ2-1, with 7 bases fitting TRBD1. The CDR3 runs 13 residues. Germline V gene sequence: CDR1 MRHNA, CDR2 SNTAGT. The junction had 0 bases not matched to a gene; V was cut back by 2 bases and J by 5 bases. For the CDR3, the DNA is TGTGCCAGCAGTGACAGGGGGCACAATGAGCAGTTCTTC. Translated, it gives CASSDRGHNEQFF.

This clone is a singleton in its sample. The chain joins TRBV7-9 to TRBJ2-7, with a weak D call TRBD1 (6 bases). Per germline, CDR1 SEHNR and CDR2 FQNEAQ (reference sequence). Trimming took 4 bases from V and 2 from J, leaving 21 bases between them. This CDR3 is 17 amino acids long. The CDR3 DNA is TGTGCCAGCAGCTCCCCTCCTCAGGGGTCCTTCCCCTACGAGCAGTACTTC. The encoded protein is CASSSPPQGSFPYEQYF.

The V call is TRBV9, the J call TRBJ2-1; TRBD2 matches 8 bases. The V and J ends lost 4 bases and 0 bases, in that order; junction bases with no gene match: 6. The CDR3 covers 16 residues. CDR1 is SGDLS, CDR2 YYNGEE, per germline. CDR3 sequence: CASSPGSGSSYNEQFF. The CDR3 DNA reads TGTGCCAGCAGCCCAGGCAGCGGGAGCTCCTACAATGAGCAGTTCTTC.